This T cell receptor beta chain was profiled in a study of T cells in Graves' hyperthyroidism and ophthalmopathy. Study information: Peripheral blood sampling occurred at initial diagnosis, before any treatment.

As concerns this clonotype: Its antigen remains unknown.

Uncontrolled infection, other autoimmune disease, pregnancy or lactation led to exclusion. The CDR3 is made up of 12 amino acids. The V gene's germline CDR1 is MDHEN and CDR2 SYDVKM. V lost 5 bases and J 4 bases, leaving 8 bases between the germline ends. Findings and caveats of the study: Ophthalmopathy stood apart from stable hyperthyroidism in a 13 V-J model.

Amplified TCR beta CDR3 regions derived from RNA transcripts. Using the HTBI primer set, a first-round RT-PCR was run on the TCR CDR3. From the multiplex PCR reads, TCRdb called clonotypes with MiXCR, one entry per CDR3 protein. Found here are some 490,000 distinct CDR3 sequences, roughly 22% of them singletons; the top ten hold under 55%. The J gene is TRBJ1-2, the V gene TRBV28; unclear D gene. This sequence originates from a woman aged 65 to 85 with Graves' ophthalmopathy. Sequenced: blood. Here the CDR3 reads CASSTGGYGYTF. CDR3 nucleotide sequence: TGTGCCAGCAGTACCGGAGGCTATGGCTACACCTTC.